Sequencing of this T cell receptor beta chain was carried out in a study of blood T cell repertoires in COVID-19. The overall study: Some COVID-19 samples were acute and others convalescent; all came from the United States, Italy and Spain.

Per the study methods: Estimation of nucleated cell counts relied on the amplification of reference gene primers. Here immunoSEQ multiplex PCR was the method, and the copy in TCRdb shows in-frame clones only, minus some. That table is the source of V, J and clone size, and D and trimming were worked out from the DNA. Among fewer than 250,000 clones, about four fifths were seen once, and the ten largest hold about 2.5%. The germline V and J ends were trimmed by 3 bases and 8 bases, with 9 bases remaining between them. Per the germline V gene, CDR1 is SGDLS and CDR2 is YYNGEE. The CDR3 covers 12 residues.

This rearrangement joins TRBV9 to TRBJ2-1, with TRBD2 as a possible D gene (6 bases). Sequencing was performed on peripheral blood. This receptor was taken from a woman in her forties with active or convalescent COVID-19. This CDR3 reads CASSGRGYEQFF. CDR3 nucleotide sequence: TGTGCCAGCAGCGGGAGGGGATATGAGCAGTTCTTC.